This record covers a single T cell receptor beta chain. Generated by immunoSEQ multiplex PCR, the TCRdb table keeps only in-frame clones and is missing some. Altogether more than 150,000 clones are present, roughly three quarters being singletons, with the ten largest covering approximately 15%. This CDR3 comprises 13 residues. V was shortened by 5 bases and J by 3 bases, with 9 bases between the two germline ends. Germline CDR1 is KGHDR and CDR2 is SFDVKD. This sample was included in a study of blood T cell repertoires in COVID-19. This receptor was taken from a man aged 60-69 years who had been exposed to COVID-19. The gene calls are TRBV24-1 and TRBJ1-1; D is possibly TRBD1 (5 bases). Sequences were obtained from PBMCs or T cells enriched from blood (not recorded which). The CDR3 spells CATSAGGYTEAFF. CDR3 DNA: TGTGCCACCAGTGCGGGGGGGTACACTGAAGCTTTCTTT.